The T cell receptor (beta chain) described here comes from a study of T cells after posttransplantation cyclophosphamide. General study findings and limits: Recipient CMV seropositivity and CMV reactivation strongly tracked TRB clonality.

Profiling relied on immunoSEQ multiplex PCR, and the TCRdb table lists in-frame clones only, not all of them. The repertoire consists of 2,000 or so clones, none detected only once. This clone was detected many times. Its matching antigen is unknown. Busulfan-fludarabine conditioning, marrow transplant, and cyclophosphamide on days +3 and +4 were administered. Germline CDR1 and CDR2: SGHNT and YENEEA. V lost 8 bases to trimming and J lost 7 bases; unmatched junction nucleotides: 14. The length of the CDR3 is 14 residues. The receptor was derived from a female patient aged 55-70 years who received an allogeneic stem cell transplant from a related donor and was CMV-positive. Some T cells here may be from the graft donor. The sequencing used PBMCs, collected 86 days after allogeneic stem cell transplant with posttransplant cyclophosphamide. This chain links TRBV11-3 with TRBJ2-7; 7 bases are shared with TRBD1. The CDR3 nucleotides are TGTGCCAGCTCAGCCCGTGACAGGGCCGGAGAGCAGTACTTC. This translates into CASSARDRAGEQYF.